This T cell receptor (beta chain) emerged from a study of blood T cell repertoires in COVID-19. At the level of the study: The analysed material was cDNA or gDNA that came from T cells, B-cell-depleted T cells, or PBMCs.

CDR1 and CDR2 (germline): SGHNT, YENEEA. The CDR3 is 15 amino acids. The germline V and J ends were trimmed by 2 bases and 2 bases, with 12 bases remaining between them. Original processing methods: By means of reference gene primer amplification, nucleated cell counts were estimated. The method was immunoSEQ multiplex PCR; TCRdb's version includes in-frame clones alone and lacks a portion of them. D and trimming come from the DNA, and the V and J calls and clone size come from that table. The sample has approximately 230,000 clones; roughly nine tenths are singletons. The rearrangement joins TRBV11-3 to TRBJ2-5; a weak D match, TRBD1 (6 bases). The receptor was isolated from a man in his late teens or twenties with active or convalescent COVID-19. Material for sequencing was peripheral blood. The CDR3 coding sequence is TGTGCCAGCAGCTTAAGGGGGACAACACAAGAGACCCAGTACTTC. The encoded protein is CASSLRGTTQETQYF.